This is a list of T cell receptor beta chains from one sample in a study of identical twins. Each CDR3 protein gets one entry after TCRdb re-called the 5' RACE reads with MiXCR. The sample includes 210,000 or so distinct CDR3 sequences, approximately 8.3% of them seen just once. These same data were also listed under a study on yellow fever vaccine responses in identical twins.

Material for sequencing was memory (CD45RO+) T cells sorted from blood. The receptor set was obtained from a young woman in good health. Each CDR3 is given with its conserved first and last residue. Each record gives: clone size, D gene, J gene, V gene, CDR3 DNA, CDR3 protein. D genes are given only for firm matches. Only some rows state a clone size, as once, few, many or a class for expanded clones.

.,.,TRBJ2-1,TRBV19,TGTGCCAGTAGTATAGGCGGGCCGCCCAATGAGCAGTTCTTC,CASSIGGPPNEQFF
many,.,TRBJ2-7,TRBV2,TGTGCCAGCATCCCGGGACCCTTC,CASIPGPF
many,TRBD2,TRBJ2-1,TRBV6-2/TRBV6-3,TGTGCCAGCAGTTCCCGGCTGAGACTAGCCGATAACAATGAGCAGTTCTTC,CASSSRLRLADNNEQFF
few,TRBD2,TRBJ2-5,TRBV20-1,TGCAGTGCTAGAGTTGTAGCGGGAGCGGCCCAAGAGACCCAGTACTTC,CSARVVAGAAQETQYF
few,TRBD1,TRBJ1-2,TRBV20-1,TGCAGTGCTGGACAGACAGGGGGCGCGCTGAATGGCTACACCTTC,CSAGQTGGALNGYTF
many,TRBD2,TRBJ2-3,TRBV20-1,TGCAGTGCTAGAGTACTAGCGGGCACAGATACGCAGTATTTT,CSARVLAGTDTQYF
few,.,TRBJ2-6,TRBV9,TGTGCCAGCAGCGTAATTGTTGGCTCTGGGGCCAACGTCCTGACTTTC,CASSVIVGSGANVLTF
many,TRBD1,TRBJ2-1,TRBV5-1,TGCGCCAGCAGCTGGACAGGATACAATGAGCAGTTCTTC,CASSWTGYNEQFF
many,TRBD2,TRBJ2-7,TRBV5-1,TGCGCCAGCAGTACTGCGGGGGGGCCTGTCGAGCAGTACTTC,CASSTAGGPVEQYF
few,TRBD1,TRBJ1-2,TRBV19,TGTGCCAGTAGCGAAGACCGGACAGGCTATGGCTACACCTTC,CASSEDRTGYGYTF
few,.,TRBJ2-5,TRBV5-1,TGCGCCAGCAGCTATGGGAGGGGGGCGCAAGAGACCCAGTACTTC,CASSYGRGAQETQYF
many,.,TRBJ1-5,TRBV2,TGTGCCAGCAGTGACAGGTTCGATCAGCCCCAGCATTTT,CASSDRFDQPQHF
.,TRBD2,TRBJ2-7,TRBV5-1,TGCGCCAGCAGCCTACGACTAGCGGGGGACGAGCAGTACTTC,CASSLRLAGDEQYF
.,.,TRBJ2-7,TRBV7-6,TGTGCCAGCAGCTTAAAACAGGGATTACCCTACGAGCAGTACTTC,CASSLKQGLPYEQYF
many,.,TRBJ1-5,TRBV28,TGTGCCAGCAGTATCCCTCAGACAGGCCGTCAGCCCCAGCATTTT,CASSIPQTGRQPQHF
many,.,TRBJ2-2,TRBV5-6,TGCGCCAGCAGCTTGTCAGGGAAGAACACCGGGGAGCTGTTTTTT,CASSLSGKNTGELFF
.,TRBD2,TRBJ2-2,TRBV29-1,TGCAGCGTCAAGACGGGACTAGCGGGATGTACCGGGGAGCTGTTTTTT,CSVKTGLAGCTGELFF
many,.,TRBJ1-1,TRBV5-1,TGCGCCAGCAGCTTGGTAGGGGGAAAGAACACTGAAGCTTTCTTT,CASSLVGGKNTEAFF
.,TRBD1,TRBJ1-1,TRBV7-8,TGTGCCAGCAGCGCATGGGACAGGAAGAACACTGAAGCTTTCTTT,CASSAWDRKNTEAFF
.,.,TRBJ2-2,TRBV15,TGTGCCACCAGCAGAGGGGGGCCCGGGGAGCTGTTTTTT,CATSRGGPGELFF
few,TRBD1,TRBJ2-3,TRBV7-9,TGTGCCAGCAGCCAGGACAGGGGGCATGATACGCAGTATTTT,CASSQDRGHDTQYF
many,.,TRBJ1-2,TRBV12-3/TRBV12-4,TGTGCCAGCAGTCCCACGGGGGCTAACTATGGCTACACCTTC,CASSPTGANYGYTF
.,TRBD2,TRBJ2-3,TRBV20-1,TGCAGCGGCCGACTAGCTGGGCCAGATACGCAGTATTTT,CSGRLAGPDTQYF
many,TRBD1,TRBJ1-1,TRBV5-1,TGCGCCAGCAGCTGGTCAGGGGGGTCGGAAGCTTTCTTT,CASSWSGGSEAFF
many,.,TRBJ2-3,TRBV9,TGTGCCAGCAGCCCAGATCCTCAGGGATGGGGCACAGATACGCAGTATTTT,CASSPDPQGWGTDTQYF
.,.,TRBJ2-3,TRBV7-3,TGTGCCAGCAGCTTAATAGGCGGGGGCAGCACAGATACGCAGTATTTT,CASSLIGGGSTDTQYF
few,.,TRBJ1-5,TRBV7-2,TGTGCCAGCAGCTCCGGGGGGATCAATCAGCCCCAGCATTTT,CASSSGGINQPQHF
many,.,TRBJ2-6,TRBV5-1,TGCGCCAGCAGCCGTTCGTCTGGGGCCAACGTCCTGACTTTC,CASSRSSGANVLTF